This TCR beta chain was retrieved from a study of circulating and synovial CD4+ cells in juvenile arthritis. The study, taken as a whole, reports: Bulk blood CD4 repertoires were more diverse than these.

As to this clone: Its specificity is not known.

Profiled with immunoSEQ multiplex PCR; TCRdb holds only in-frame clones, not every one. This table has fewer than 35,000 clones, about 95% appearing once. Germline V gives CDR1 MDHEN, CDR2 SYDVKM. Losses at the gene ends were 8 bases for V and 4 bases for J; bases not matched to a gene: 5. The CDR3 loop spans 13 amino acids. The sequence was collected from a human donor with juvenile idiopathic arthritis. The sequencing sample was made of CD4+ T cells from blood. The chain is built from TRBV28 and TRBJ2-7, with 10 bases identical to TRBD1. CDR3 nucleotide sequence: TGTGCCAGCGTCCGGGACAGGGGATACGAGCAGTACTTC. Translated: CASVRDRGYEQYF.